The table lists the clone carrying this T cell receptor (beta chain) with many counts. Its antigen is still unknown. This specimen belongs to a study of neurological immune-mediated disorders. General study points: No CDR3 amino acid sequences were shared by expanded clones across subjects, suggesting private repertoires in all groups.

Germline V gene data show CDR1 as SGHTA and CDR2 as FQGNSA. The CDR3 extends over 14 amino acids. Trimming removed 7 bases from V and 8 bases from J, with 17 bases in between. From 15-18 subjects, every sequencing run obtained over 180 million TCR-beta sequences. TCRdb passed the 5' RACE reads through MiXCR, listing each CDR3 protein once. The data contain some 120,000 distinct CDR3 sequences, roughly 3.2% of them singletons. This chain uses TRBV7-2 with TRBJ1-4; no clear D. The sequenced material came from PBMCs. This TCR was sampled from a woman aged 25 to 39 with multiple sclerosis. This CDR3 is CASTSLKNGEKLFF. In DNA form, the CDR3 reads TGTGCCAGCACCTCCTTGAAAAATGGGGAAAAACTGTTTTTT.